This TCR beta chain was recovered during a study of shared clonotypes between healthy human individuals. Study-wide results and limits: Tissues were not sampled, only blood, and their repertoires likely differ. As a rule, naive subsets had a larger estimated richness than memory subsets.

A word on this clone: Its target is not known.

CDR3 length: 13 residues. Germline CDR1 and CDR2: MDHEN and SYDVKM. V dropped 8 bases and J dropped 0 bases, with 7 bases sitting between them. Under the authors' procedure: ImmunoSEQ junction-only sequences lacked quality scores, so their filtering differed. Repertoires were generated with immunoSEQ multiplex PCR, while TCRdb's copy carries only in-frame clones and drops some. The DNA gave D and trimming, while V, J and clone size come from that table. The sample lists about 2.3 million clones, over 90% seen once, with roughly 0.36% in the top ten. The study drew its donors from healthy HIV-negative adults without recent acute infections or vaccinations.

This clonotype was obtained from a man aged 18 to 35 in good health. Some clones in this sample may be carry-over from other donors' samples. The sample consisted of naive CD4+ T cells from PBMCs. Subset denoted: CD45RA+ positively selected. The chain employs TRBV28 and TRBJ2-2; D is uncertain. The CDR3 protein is CASAPPNTGELFF. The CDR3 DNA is TGTGCCAGCGCCCCCCCGAACACCGGGGAGCTGTTTTTT.